This TCR beta chain was recovered during a study of identical twins (dated by TCRdb to between 2015 and 2016). Regarding the study in general: The study deep-sequenced TCR alpha and beta repertoires from monozygotic twins, unrelated adults of various ages and cord blood to test whether fetal clonotypes persist. To rule out contamination, the twin experiments were replicated at different times with different library preparation protocols. Findings and caveats that apply to the study as a whole: Abundant cord blood beta clonotypes had fewer insertions, young adult naive repertoires showed a similar but weaker trend, and memory repertoires showed no such trend. Invariant T cells such as MAIT and iNKT could partly confound zero-insertion analyses, although diverse VJ usage argued against such confounding for most clonotypes. Because the same donors could not be followed over many years, the conclusions depended on cross-sectional statistical analysis. Excess twin sharing in beta out-of-frame sequences was weaker because fewer shared sequences lowered the signal-to-noise ratio. In monozygotic twins, recombination models systematically underestimated out-of-frame TCR alpha sharing, but the models matched the sharing seen between unrelated individuals. Compared with coincidental sharing between unrelated individuals, out-of-frame TCR alpha sequences shared between twins showed an excess of sequences with low generation probability.

The library came from 5' RACE. The sequencer was an Illumina HiSeq 2000. A universal primer binding site was introduced by template switching, and a unique molecular identifier was present in the final cDNA, enabling accurate counting of TCR cDNA molecules. First-strand cDNA for TCR alpha and beta chains was synthesized from specific primers in the conserved constant-segment region. To control for contamination, every cDNA library carried two barcodes: a SMART-Mk sample barcode plus Illumina barcodes. Two successive PCR steps introduced TruSeq adapter sequences along with Illumina sample barcodes. Sequencing of the TCR alpha and beta cDNA libraries was done on the Illumina HiSeq platform using custom primers. The authors' pipeline ran thus. MiGEC was used to process raw reads and extract unique molecular identifiers, and MiXCR was used to find CDR3 positions. For each individual, recombination models were inferred using an EM algorithm with the repgenHMM and IGoR tools. The tcR package in R was used for shared clonotype analysis, with sharing normalized by the product of cloneset sizes. To study raw recombination without the effects of thymic and clonal selection, out-of-frame nonproductive sequences were analyzed. TCRdb ran its own pipeline on the public reads, namely fastp trimming at Q25 and MiXCR clone calling, and kept in-frame beta chains. Entries are consolidated by CDR3 protein sequence, retaining the most common genes and DNA. Clone size and V and J calls follow TCRdb, not the original study. Present in this sample are approximately 230,000 distinct CDR3 sequences, over 11% of which were seen just once. The ten top clones hold 7% to 9.5% of the sample.

Every donor in the study was a healthy Caucasian. Miltenyi CD45RO+ enrichment and human naive T-cell isolation kits were used to isolate memory (CD45RO+) and naive T cells from PBMC. The germline V gene (reference sequence) supplies CDR1 SGHKS and CDR2 YYEKEE. There are 15 amino acids in the CDR3, from cysteine to phenylalanine inclusive. The entry retains the CDR3 DNA only, 45 bases that are in frame from base 1. The V end loses 1 base and the J end loses 3 bases, and a stretch of 10 bases separates them. Concerning this clonotype: Its antigen is currently not known. No much larger clone is present one base from it, and per-base qualities are unavailable.

The TCR comes from a woman under 30 in good health. This sequence uses TRBV5-5 and TRBJ2-2; the D gene is perhaps TRBD1, on 5 matching bases. Sequences were obtained from memory (CD45RO+) T cells sorted from blood. The sample's cell subset or site, from its label and the paper: CD45RO+ enriched T cells. The CDR3 region: CASSLQGSDTGELFF. Read as DNA, the sequence is TGTGCCAGCAGCTTGCAGGGATCGGACACCGGGGAGCTGTTTTTT. The variable domain in full, with residues beyond the CDR3 obtained from the reference TRBV5-5 and TRBJ2-2 genes, is DAGVTQSPTHLIKTRGQQVTLRCSPISGHKSVSWYQQVLGQGPQFIFQYYEKEERGRGNFPDRFSARQFPNYSSELNVNALLLGDSALYLCASSLQGSDTGELFFGEGSRLTVL.